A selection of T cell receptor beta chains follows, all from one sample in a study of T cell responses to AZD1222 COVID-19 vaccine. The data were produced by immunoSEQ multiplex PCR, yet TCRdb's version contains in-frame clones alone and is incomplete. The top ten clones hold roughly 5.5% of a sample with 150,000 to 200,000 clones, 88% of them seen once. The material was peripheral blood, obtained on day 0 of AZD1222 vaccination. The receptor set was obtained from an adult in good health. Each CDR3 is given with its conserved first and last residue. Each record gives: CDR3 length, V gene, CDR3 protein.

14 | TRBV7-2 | CASSRAGSGNTIYF
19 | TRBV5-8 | CASSLEPGTSGVTLETQYF
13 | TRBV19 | CASKLRGDNEQYF
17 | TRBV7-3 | CASSLTHGRGAYNEQFF
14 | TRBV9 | CASSLGTPTDTQYF
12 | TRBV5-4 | CASSLDYYEQYF
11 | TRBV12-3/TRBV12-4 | CASSFGNGYTF
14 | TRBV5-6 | CASSFWGYFYEQYF
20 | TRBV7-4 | CASSLERGVPAELENSPLHF
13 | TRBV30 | CAWNRVKQETQYF
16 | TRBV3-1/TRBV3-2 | CASSQGGHNYNSPLHF
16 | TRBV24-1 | CATSDPRPDTNNEQFF
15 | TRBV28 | CASSLGQVINYGYTF
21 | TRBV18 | CASSLLSLLQGKWSGQETQYF
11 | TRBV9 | CASSAAARITF
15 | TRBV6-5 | CASRRLAGNSYEQYF
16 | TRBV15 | CATSSRTGLGQETQYF
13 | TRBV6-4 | CASSESRYTEAFF
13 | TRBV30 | CAWRTDRGGTQYF
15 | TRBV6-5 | CASSTGPQGPNEQYF
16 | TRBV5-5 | CASSSSPGQGYQPQHF
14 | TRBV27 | CASSRNDRVAGYTF
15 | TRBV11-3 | CASSPGQGPGNTIYF
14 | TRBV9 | CASSVGTAWETQYF
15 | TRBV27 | CASSLGAGLSYEQYF
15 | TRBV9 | CASSSVGSGQETQYF
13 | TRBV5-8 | CASSGTESYEQYF
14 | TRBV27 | CASSRDPGANVLTF
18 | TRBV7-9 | CASSSSGTGGAQVYGYTF
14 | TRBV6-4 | CASSDSGSNYGYTF
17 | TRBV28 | CASSLLGGARGNTEAFF
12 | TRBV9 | CASSVAPGELFF
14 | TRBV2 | CASIPRLGRETQYF
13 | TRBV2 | CASSQVRNTEAFF
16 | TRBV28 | CASSRGQGPTNEKLFF
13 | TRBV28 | CASSSLFGYEQYF
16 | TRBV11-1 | CASSLISGVSFYEQFF
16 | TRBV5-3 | CARFRTPNGSYNEQFF
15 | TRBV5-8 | CASSLGQVSGNTIYF
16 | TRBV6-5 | CASSYQQGALNQPQHF
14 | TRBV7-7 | CASSLTSGGFEQFF
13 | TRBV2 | CASSGGLNEKLFF
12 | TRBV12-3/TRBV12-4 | CASSRQAYEQYF
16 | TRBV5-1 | CASSFQSRTGPYGYTF
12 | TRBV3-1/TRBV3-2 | CASSHGNQPQHF